Presented here are 14 T cell receptor beta chains from one specimen sequenced in a study of T cells in Graves' hyperthyroidism and ophthalmopathy. Authors of the study amplified TCR beta CDR3 regions from RNA transcripts. HTBI primers were employed in a first-round RT-PCR of the TCR CDR3. TCRdb fed the multiplex PCR reads into MiXCR, producing one record per CDR3 protein. The sample yields approximately 410,000 distinct CDR3 sequences, approximately 14% seen once. What was sequenced was blood. These receptors came from a woman in her late teens or twenties with Graves' hyperthyroidism.

This clonotype appeared many times. V is TRBV20-1 and J is TRBJ1-1; D is possibly TRBD1 (5 bases). Germline V gene lookup returns CDR1 DFQATT and CDR2 SNEGSKA (reference sequence). Trimming removed 1 base at V and 3 bases at J, with 9 bases between. This CDR3 has 13 amino acids. In nucleotides, the CDR3 is TGCAGTGCTAGAGGGGGCTACGACACTGAAGCTTTCTTT. Encoded protein: CSARGGYDTEAFF.

This clonotype was seen many times. The V call is TRBV15, the J call TRBJ1-1; 7 nucleotides match TRBD1. V lost 3 bases and J lost 3; bases outside the gene matches: 10. The V gene's germline CDR1 is LNHNV and CDR2 YYDKDF (reference sequence). The CDR3 covers 16 residues. CDR3 DNA sequence: TGTGCCACCAGCAGCGACAGGGCAGGAAGGTACACTGAAGCTTTCTTT. Translation gives CATSSDRAGRYTEAFF.

This clonotype appeared a few times. The V gene is TRBV19, the J gene TRBJ2-2; 8 nucleotides match TRBD2. Losses at the gene ends were 7 bases for V and 1 base for J; bases not matched to a gene: 2. The germline V gene encodes CDR1 LNHDA and CDR2 SQIVND (reference sequence). CDR3 length: 14 amino acids. CDR3 region: CASITSGNTGELFF. The CDR3 nucleotides read TGTGCCAGTATAACTAGCGGGAACACCGGGGAGCTGTTTTTT. Supplemented by reference TRBV19 and TRBJ2-2, the full variable domain reads DGGITQSPKYLFRKEGQNVTLSCEQNLNHDAMYWYRQDPGQGLRLIYYSQIVNDFQKGDIAEGYSVSREKKESFPLTVTSAQKNPTAFYLCASITSGNTGELFFGEGSRLTVL.

This clonotype was recorded at least ten times. The chain couples TRBV2 to TRBJ2-1; 10 bases agree with TRBD2. Germline V gene data show CDR1 as SNHLY and CDR2 as FYNNEI. The CDR3 consists of 15 residues. The J segment lost 6 bases and the V segment lost 6 bases, leaving 8 bases of the junction unmatched. The CDR3 loop reads CASRAGLAAFNEQFF. The CDR3 bases are TGTGCCAGCAGGGCAGGACTAGCGGCATTCAATGAGCAGTTCTTC. Using reference TRBV2 and TRBJ2-1 for the parts outside the CDR3, the full variable domain is EPEVTQTPSHQVTQMGQEVILRCVPISNHLYFYWYRQILGQKVEFLVSFYNNEISEKSEIFDDQFSVERPDGSNFTLKIRSTKLEDSAMYFCASRAGLAAFNEQFFGPGTRLTVL.

V and J are TRBV28 and TRBJ2-7; possibly TRBD1 or TRBD2 for D (5 bases each). Trimming shortened V by 7 bases and J by 1 base, and 11 bases separated the two germline ends. The CDR3 runs 13 residues. The germline V gene encodes CDR1 MDHEN and CDR2 SYDVKM. In DNA, the CDR3 is TGTGCCAGCACCGAGAGGGGTTCCTACGAGCAGTACTTC. Protein product: CASTERGSYEQYF. Filled out from reference TRBV28 and TRBJ2-7, the complete variable domain reads DVKVTQSSRYLVKRTGEKVFLECVQDMDHENMFWYRQDPGLGLRLIYFSYDVKMKEKGDIPEGYSVSREKKERFSLILESASTNQTSMYLCASTERGSYEQYFGPGTRLTVT.

The chain employs TRBV28 and TRBJ2-1; 9 bases agree with TRBD2. The germline CDR1 and CDR2 sequences are MDHEN and SYDVKM. V lost 3 bases to trimming and J lost 4 bases; unmatched junction nucleotides: 4. This CDR3 region has 15 residues. CDR3 sequence: CASSFLAGIYNEQFF. The CDR3 nucleotides read TGTGCCAGCAGTTTTCTAGCGGGAATTTACAATGAGCAGTTCTTC.

V gene TRBV28 combines with J gene TRBJ2-6, with a weak D call TRBD2 (6 bases). With 8 bases removed from V and 9 bases from J, the gap between germline ends came to 14 bases. The V gene's germline CDR1 is MDHEN and CDR2 SYDVKM. The CDR3 is 13 amino acids. As DNA, the CDR3 is TGTGCCAGCGGGACTGGACATCTCAACGTCCTGACTTTC. This gives the protein CASGTGHLNVLTF. Full variable domain (missing parts from reference TRBV28 and TRBJ2-6): DVKVTQSSRYLVKRTGEKVFLECVQDMDHENMFWYRQDPGLGLRLIYFSYDVKMKEKGDIPEGYSVSREKKERFSLILESASTNQTSMYLCASGTGHLNVLTFGAGSRLTVL.

This clonotype was detected a few times. Since a much larger clone is just one base distant, this may be a read error. This chain uses TRBV7-3 with TRBJ2-7; D possibly matches TRBD1 or TRBD2 (5 bases each). This CDR3 contains 17 residues. Germline CDR1 is SGHTA and CDR2 is FQGTGA. The CDR3 DNA reads TGTGCCAGCAGCTCCCCGGGACCGCGGCCCACACTTTACGGGCAGTACTTC. Its translation is CASSSPGPRPTLYGQYF.

This clonotype showed up just a few times. A read error may produce the germline difference seen at one junction end. The V gene is TRBV4-1, the J gene TRBJ1-5; no firm D call. The germline CDR1 and CDR2 sequences are MGHRA and YSYEKL. The CDR3 consists of 13 residues. CDR3 loop: CASGQGFNQPQHF. In DNA, the CDR3 is TGCGCCAGCGGCCAAGGTTTCAATCAGCCCCAGCATTTT.

This clonotype was seen only a few times. The chain employs TRBV10-3 and TRBJ2-7, with 9 bases aligning to TRBD1. There are 15 residues in the CDR3. The germline gives CDR1 ENHRY, CDR2 SYGVKD. The J segment lost 6 bases and the V segment lost 11 bases, leaving 17 bases of the junction unmatched. The CDR3 loop reads CALSGTGPPISEQYF. CDR3 DNA: TGTGCCCTAAGCGGGACAGGGCCCCCTATTTCCGAGCAGTACTTC.

The chain recombines TRBV4-1 with TRBJ1-4; D perhaps matches TRBD1 (5 bases). Between the trimmed V and J ends, which lost 3 bases and 5 bases, there was a span of 22 bases. The V gene's germline CDR1 is MGHRA and CDR2 YSYEKL. CDR3 length equals 18 residues. CDR3 sequence (DNA): TGCGCCAGCAGCCAGGGAGGTCGTCGAGGCAGGGTCAATGAAAAACTGTTTTTT. This translates into CASSQGGRRGRVNEKLFF.

This clonotype has a count of ten or more. This CDR3 reads CASSLRDVSPPYGYTF. The CDR3 DNA reads as TGTGCCAGCAGCTTGCGGGATGTGTCCCCCCCATATGGCTACACCTTC. V gene TRBV5-6 combines with J gene TRBJ1-2; D remains ambiguous. The CDR3 is made up of 16 amino acids. Germline V lookup: CDR1 SGHDT, CDR2 YYEEEE. The V and J ends lost 1 base and 5 bases respectively, with 18 bases between them.

The genes are TRBV12-3 or TRBV12-4 and TRBJ2-5; TRBD1 is a possible D gene (6 bases). The CDR3 loop spans 14 amino acids. The V end lost 6 bases, the J end lost 1 base, and 12 bases lay between the germline ends. The chain's CDR3 is CASRTGTFQETQYF. The DNA of the CDR3 is TGTGCCAGCAGGACCGGGACATTCCAAGAGACCCAGTACTTC.

This clonotype came up a few times. The chain has TRBV5-1 and TRBJ2-1, with D hard to call. There are 15 residues in the CDR3. V lost 0 bases to trimming and J lost 7 bases, with 14 bases between them. CDR1 SGHRS and CDR2 YFSETQ come from the germline V gene. CDR3 sequence (DNA): TGCGCCAGCAGCTTGGACGGTAGTCGCGTAAATGAGCAGTTCTTC. It is translated as CASSLDGSRVNEQFF. The full variable domain, its missing parts supplied by reference TRBV5-1 and TRBJ2-1, is KAGVTQTPRYLIKTRGQQVTLSCSPISGHRSVSWYQQTPGQGLQFLFEYFSETQRNKGNFPGRFSGRQFSNSRSEMNVSTLELGDSALYLCASSLDGSRVNEQFFGPGTRLTVL.